Below, 8 T cell receptor beta chains from the same sample are listed, as sequenced in a study of cytomegalovirus exposure and HLA in healthy donors. Researchers ran the PCR with 60 Vbeta and 13 Jbeta primers. TCRdb keeps only in-frame clones here, not all; method: immunoSEQ multiplex PCR. The sample yields about 160,000 clones, 84% seen once. Sequencing was carried out using PBMCs. The receptors were sampled from a man over 45 in good health and CMV-seropositive.

The chain links TRBV27 to TRBJ1-2; unclear D gene. The CDR3 covers 13 residues. V was clipped by 10 bases and J by 3 bases, with 15 bases between them. Germline lookup yields CDR1 MNHEY and CDR2 SMNVEV (reference sequence). Here the CDR3 reads CATSTGGDYGYTF. As DNA, the CDR3 is TGTGCCACCTCGACCGGAGGAGACTATGGCTACACCTTC.

V is TRBV7-3 and J is TRBJ2-1, with 13 positions matching TRBD2. The length of the CDR3 is 17 residues. CDR1 is SGHTA and CDR2 is FQGTGA in the germline V gene. The V and J ends lost 5 bases and 3 bases, in that order; junction bases with no gene match: 7. CDR3 nucleotide sequence: TGTGCCAGCAGCCCAGGGGGGACTAGCGGGGTCTACAATGAGCAGTTCTTC. It encodes CASSPGGTSGVYNEQFF.

The rearrangement links TRBV2 to TRBJ1-1, with D possibly TRBD1 on 6 matching bases. The CDR3 runs to 16 residues. Germline loops: CDR1 SNHLY, CDR2 FYNNEI. V was trimmed by 2 bases and J by 0 bases, leaving 13 bases between them. The CDR3 region is CASSERQAVLNTEAFF. CDR3 in DNA: TGTGCCAGCAGTGAACGACAGGCGGTACTGAACACTGAAGCTTTCTTT.

V is TRBV11-2 and J is TRBJ1-3, with D perhaps matching TRBD1 (5 bases). V lost 3 bases and J lost 2, with 11 bases in between. This CDR3 is 15 amino acids long. CDR1 and CDR2 (germline): SGHAT, FQNNGV. The CDR3 sequence: CASSLMGPPGNTIYF. CDR3 nucleotides: TGTGCCAGCAGCTTGATGGGGCCGCCTGGAAACACCATATATTTT.

This chain links TRBV6-6 with TRBJ1-1; 7 bases are shared with TRBD1. Losses at the gene ends were 4 bases for V and 1 base for J; bases not matched to a gene: 3. The CDR3 contains 14 residues. Germline CDR1 MNHNY, CDR2 SVGAGI (reference sequence). The CDR3 sequence is CASSSGGANTEAFF. For the CDR3, the DNA is TGTGCCAGCAGTTCAGGGGGAGCGAACACTGAAGCTTTCTTT.

This clone is a singleton in its sample. The gene calls are TRBV13 and TRBJ2-5; 10 nucleotides line up with TRBD2. With 4 bases clipped from V and 9 bases from J, the junction kept 14 bases outside the gene matches. The CDR3 sequence is 16 residues long. CDR1 PRHDT and CDR2 FYEKMQ come from the germline V gene (reference sequence). CDR3 loop: CASSSVLAGAGRAQYF. Here the CDR3 DNA reads TGTGCCAGCAGCTCAGTCCTAGCGGGAGCCGGTAGGGCCCAGTACTTC.

The chain is built from TRBV4-1 and TRBJ2-3, with unresolved D. The CDR3 loop spans 11 amino acids. V was trimmed by 1 base and J by 6 bases, leaving 2 bases between them. Germline V gives CDR1 MGHRA, CDR2 YSYEKL. Here the CDR3 DNA reads TGCGCCAGCAGCCAAGCTGATACGCAGTATTTT. Translation: CASSQADTQYF.

The chain carries TRBV4-2 and TRBJ2-5; 14 positions match TRBD2. Trimming cost V 1 base and J 3 bases; bases outside gene matches: 13. Germline-derived CDR1 and CDR2 are LGHNA and YNFKEQ. The CDR3 contains 20 residues. The CDR3 bases are TGTGCCAGCAGCCAAGGGGAGACTAGCGGGGGGGCCCGACATAAAGAGACCCAGTACTTC. Translated: CASSQGETSGGARHKETQYF.